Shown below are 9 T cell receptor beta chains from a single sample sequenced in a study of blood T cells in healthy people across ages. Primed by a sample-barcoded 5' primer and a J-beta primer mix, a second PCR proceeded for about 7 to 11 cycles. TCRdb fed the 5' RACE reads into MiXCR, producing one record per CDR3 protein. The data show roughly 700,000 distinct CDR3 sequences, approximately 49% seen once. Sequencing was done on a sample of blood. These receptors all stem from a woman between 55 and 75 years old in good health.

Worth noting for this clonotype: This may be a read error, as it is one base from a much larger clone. This CDR3 reads CASSQDMRGRADERFF. In nucleotides, the CDR3 is TGCGCCAGCAGCCAAGATATGCGCGGGAGGGCCGATGAGCGGTTCTTC. The chain joins TRBV4-3 to TRBJ2-1; 9 positions match TRBD2. Germline-derived CDR1 and CDR2 are LGHNA and YSLEER. The CDR3 is 16 residues long.

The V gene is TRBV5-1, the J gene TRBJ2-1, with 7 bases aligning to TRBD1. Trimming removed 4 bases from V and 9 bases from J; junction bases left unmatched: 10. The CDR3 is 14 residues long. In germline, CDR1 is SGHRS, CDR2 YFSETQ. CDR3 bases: TGCGCCAGCAGCAAAAAAACAGGGGCGGGTGAGCAGTTCTTC. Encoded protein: CASSKKTGAGEQFF.

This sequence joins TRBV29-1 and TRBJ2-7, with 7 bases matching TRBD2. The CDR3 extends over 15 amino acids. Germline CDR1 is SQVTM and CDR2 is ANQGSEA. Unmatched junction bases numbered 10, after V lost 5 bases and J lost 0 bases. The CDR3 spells CSVRLGGSSSYEQYF. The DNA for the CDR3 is TGCAGCGTTAGGTTGGGCGGGAGCAGCTCCTACGAGCAGTACTTC.

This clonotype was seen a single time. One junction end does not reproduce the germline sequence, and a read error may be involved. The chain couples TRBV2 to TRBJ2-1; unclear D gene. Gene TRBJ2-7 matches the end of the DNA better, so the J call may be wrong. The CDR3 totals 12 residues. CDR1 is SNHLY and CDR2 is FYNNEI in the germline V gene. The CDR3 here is CAGSADSDEQYF. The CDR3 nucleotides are TGTGCCGGCAGCGCTGACTCTGACGAGCAGTACTTC.

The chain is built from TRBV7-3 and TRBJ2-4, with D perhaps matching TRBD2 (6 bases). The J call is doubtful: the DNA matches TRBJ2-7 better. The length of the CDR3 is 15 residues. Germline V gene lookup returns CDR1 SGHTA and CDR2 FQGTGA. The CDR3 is CASSLGIGGASEQYF. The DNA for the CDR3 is TGTGCCAGCAGTCTAGGCATCGGAGGGGCCTCCGAGCAGTACTTC.

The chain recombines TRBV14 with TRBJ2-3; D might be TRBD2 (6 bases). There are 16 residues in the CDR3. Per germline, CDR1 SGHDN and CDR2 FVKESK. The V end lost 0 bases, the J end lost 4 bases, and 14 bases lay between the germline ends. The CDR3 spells CASSQDRGSGADTQYF. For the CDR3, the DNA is TGTGCCAGCAGCCAAGATCGGGGGAGCGGCGCAGATACGCAGTATTTT. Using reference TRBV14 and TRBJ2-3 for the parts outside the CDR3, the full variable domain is EAGVTQFPSHSVIEKGQTVTLRCDPISGHDNLYWYRRVMGKEIKFLLHFVKESKQDESGMPNNRFLAERTGGTYSTLKVQPAELEDSGVYFCASSQDRGSGADTQYFGPGTRLTVL.

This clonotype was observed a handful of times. CDR3 bases: TGTGCCACCAGCAGAGATGCAGGGGGCTGGACAGATACGCAGTATTTT. Protein sequence: CATSRDAGGWTDTQYF. This rearrangement joins TRBV15 to TRBJ2-3, with 8 bases matching TRBD1. The V and J ends lost 0 bases and 3 bases, in that order; junction bases with no gene match: 5. CDR1 LNHNV and CDR2 YYDKDF come from the germline V gene (reference sequence). The CDR3 covers 16 residues.

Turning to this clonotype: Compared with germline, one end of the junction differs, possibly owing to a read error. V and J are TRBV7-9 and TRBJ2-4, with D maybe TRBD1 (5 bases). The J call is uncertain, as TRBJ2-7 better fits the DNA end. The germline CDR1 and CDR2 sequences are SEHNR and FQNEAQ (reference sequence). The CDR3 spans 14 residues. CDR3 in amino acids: CAGSLGGASYEQYF. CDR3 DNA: TGTGCCGGCAGCTTAGGTGGGGCGTCCTACGAGCAGTACTTC.

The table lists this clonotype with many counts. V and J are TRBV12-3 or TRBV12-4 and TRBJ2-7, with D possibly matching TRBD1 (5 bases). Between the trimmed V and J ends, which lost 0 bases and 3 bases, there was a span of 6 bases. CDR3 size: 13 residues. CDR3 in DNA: TGTGCCAGCAGTTTAGCAGGGGACTACGAGCAGTACTTC. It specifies CASSLAGDYEQYF.